The sequence of this T cell receptor (beta chain) was determined in a study of shared clonotypes between healthy human individuals. Study-level findings and limits: The study's rarefaction showed incomplete sorted-subset sequencing despite large depth. Between a handful of donors, naive CD4 clonotypes were shared at a level of approximately 5%.

Using immunoSEQ multiplex PCR, the repertoire was profiled, and TCRdb retains in-frame clones only, with some absent. The data hold about 680,000 clones, with around four fifths observed a single time. V dropped 1 base and J dropped 8; count of bases not matched to a gene: 5. Germline lookup yields CDR1 KGHSH and CDR2 LQKENI. The length of the CDR3 is 15 residues. CD4+ cells yielded CD45RA+ naive and CD45RA-negative memory subsets. With regard to this clone: Its antigen is unidentified.

The V gene is TRBV18, the J gene TRBJ2-1, with 10 nucleotides matching TRBD1. The material sequenced was memory CD4+ T cells sorted from blood. The subset denotes: CD45RA-negative fraction. The sequence derives from a woman aged 25 to 39 in good health. CDR3 residues: CASSPLGQGNDEQFF. The DNA for the CDR3 is TGTGCCAGCTCACCACTGGGACAGGGGAATGATGAGCAGTTCTTC.